This TCR beta chain came from a study of Ad26.COV2.S vaccination and SARS-CoV-2 variants. CDR3 length equals 12 residues. V dropped 6 bases and J dropped 8 bases, with 11 bases sitting between them. The germline V gene has CDR1 LGHNA and CDR2 YNFKEQ. Sequencing was performed with immunoSEQ multiplex PCR; in TCRdb, only in-frame clones are kept and a portion is missing. This sample yields fewer than 400,000 clones, of which approximately 86% are seen a single time; roughly 2% belongs to the top ten. Treatment noted: roughly 19 received Ad26.COV2.S at low or high dose, single or two shots; about 5 received placebo; per-sample allocation not given. Collection of samples fell on day 63 after the first vaccine or placebo injection. Its platform was an Ad26 vector, and its expressed antigen was Wuhan-strain SARS-CoV-2 spike.

The rearrangement uses TRBV4-2 and TRBJ2-1; D not certain. Sequencing was performed on peripheral blood, taken in a trial of Ad26.COV2.S vaccine versus placebo. The sequence was obtained from a person between 18 and 59 years old who received the Ad26.COV2.S COVID-19 vaccine or a placebo. In nucleotides, the CDR3 is TGTGCCAGCAGGTCCGCCGTCCATGAGCAGTTCTTC. Translating gives CASRSAVHEQFF.